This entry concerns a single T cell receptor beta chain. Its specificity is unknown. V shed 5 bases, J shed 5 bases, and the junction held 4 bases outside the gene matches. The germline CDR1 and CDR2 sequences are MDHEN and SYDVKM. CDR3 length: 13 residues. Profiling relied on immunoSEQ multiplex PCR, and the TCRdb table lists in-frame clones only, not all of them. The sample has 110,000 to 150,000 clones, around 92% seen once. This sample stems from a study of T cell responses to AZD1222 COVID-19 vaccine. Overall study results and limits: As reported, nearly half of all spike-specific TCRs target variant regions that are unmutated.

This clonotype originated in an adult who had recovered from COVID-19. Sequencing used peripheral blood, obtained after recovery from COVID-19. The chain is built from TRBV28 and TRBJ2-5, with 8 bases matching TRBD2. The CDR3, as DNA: TGTGCCAGCAGTCCGTTAGCGGGGGAGACCCAGTACTTC. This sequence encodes CASSPLAGETQYF.